Here is one TCR beta chain with its context. The antigen is not known. The data were obtained in a study of Ad26.COV2.S vaccination and SARS-CoV-2 variants. The CDR3 sequence is 15 residues long. Looked up from germline, CDR1 is LNHDA and CDR2 is SQIVND (reference sequence). V dropped 1 base and J dropped 3 bases, with 10 bases sitting between them. The data were produced by immunoSEQ multiplex PCR, yet TCRdb's version contains in-frame clones alone and is incomplete. The sample includes more than 300,000 clones, about 82% seen only once; the top ten take 2.1%. Treatment described: around 19 received Ad26.COV2.S at low or high dose, single or two shots; 5 received placebo; per-sample allocation not given. Material that was analyzed had been drawn on day 63 after the first vaccine or placebo injection. Regarding the study as a whole: Analytic work on TCR breadth and depth might have understated the full extent of total T cell responses. Reported post-vaccination CD8+ and CD4+ T cell responses to spike showed substantial breadth.

The starting material was peripheral blood, obtained in a trial of Ad26.COV2.S vaccine versus placebo. This receptor was taken from a person between 18 and 65 years old who received the Ad26.COV2.S COVID-19 vaccine or a placebo. The chain uses TRBV19 and TRBJ1-5; D is uncertain. The CDR3 here is CASSIGTDFNQPQHF. In DNA, the CDR3 is TGTGCCAGTAGTATAGGAACGGATTTCAATCAGCCCCAGCATTTT.